This T cell receptor beta chain stems from a study of STAT5B mutations in CD4+ large granular lymphocyte leukemia. Healthy controls were blood donor buffy coats. The CDR3 is 16 residues long. V shed 0 bases, J shed 5 bases, and the junction held 3 bases outside the gene matches. Germline CDR1 and CDR2: MNHNY and SVGAGI (reference sequence). Findings and caveats of the study: About a quarter of private leukemic clonotypes occurred rarely in other patients' non-leukemic repertoires. The CD4+ versus CD8+ T-LGLL clonality difference may reflect limited sample size.

Sequencing was at survey level. Sequenced by immunoSEQ multiplex PCR; TCRdb stores in-frame clones only, minus some. This sample has around 29,000 clones, with about three quarters found just once. Worth noting for this clone: Its antigen is not identified.

This TCR was sampled from a human donor in good health. Material: CD4+ T cells from blood buffy coats. The genes are TRBV6-6 and TRBJ2-1, with 11 positions matching TRBD2. CDR3 DNA: TGTGCCAGCAGTTACTCTCCGGGACTAGCGGACAATGAGCAGTTCTTC. Its translation is CASSYSPGLADNEQFF.